This TCR beta chain was identified in a study of OX40 agonist ivuxolimab in advanced cancers. Study overall: Averaging 60 years in age, with a range of 23 to 79, the cohort was about 83% male.

Germline V gene sequence: CDR1 SGHDT, CDR2 YYEEEE. The CDR3 loop spans 16 amino acids. V was clipped by 1 base and J by 6 bases, with 16 bases between them. Some clones are missing from TCRdb's copy, which holds only in-frame ones; the method was immunoSEQ multiplex PCR. The table includes about 79,000 clones, roughly 90% detected once. The sequences come from CD4+ or CD8+ T cells sorted from blood, collected in a trial of the OX40 agonist ivuxolimab. This receptor was obtained from an adult with an advanced solid tumor such as melanoma, head and neck, liver or kidney cancer. This chain links TRBV5-6 with TRBJ2-2, with D tentatively TRBD1 (6 bases). DNA of the CDR3: TGTGCCAGCAGCTTGTACTGGGGGCCTAGGTCCGGGGAGCTGTTTTTT. It specifies CASSLYWGPRSGELFF.